This TCR beta chain was sequenced during a study of blood T cell repertoires in COVID-19. Germline lookup yields CDR1 LNHDA and CDR2 SQIVND (reference sequence). The CDR3 runs to 14 residues. Trimming stripped 6 bases from V and 1 base from J, with 12 bases between. This clone was recorded a few times. Method: immunoSEQ multiplex PCR; TCRdb's copy keeps in-frame clones and lacks some. Of about 100,000 clones listed, more than 65% were seen once; the top ten hold 9.5% to 13%. The material sequenced was peripheral blood. J is TRBJ2-5 and V is TRBV19; possibly TRBD1 for D (5 bases). This receptor was taken from an older woman with acute or convalescent COVID-19. CDR3 loop: CASSPSGIQETQYF. Written as DNA, the CDR3 is TGTGCCAGTAGCCCCTCAGGGATCCAAGAGACCCAGTACTTC.